The T cell receptor beta chain under discussion was sequenced for a study of blood T cell repertoires in COVID-19. Across the whole study: Acute and convalescent COVID-19 specimens originated in the United States, Italy and Spain. Nucleic acid was either cDNA or gDNA, and it came from T cells, B-cell-depleted T cells, or PBMCs.

Authors' methods: Counts of nucleated cells, estimated from reference gene primer amplification, were obtained. Using immunoSEQ multiplex PCR, the repertoire was profiled, and TCRdb retains in-frame clones only, with some absent. V, J and clone size derive from that table, while D and trimming were established from the DNA sequence. The data hold over 250,000 clones, with approximately 86% observed a single time. The CDR3 has 14 residues. With V trimmed by 5 bases and J by 2 bases, 2 bases remained unmatched. Germline V lookup: CDR1 LNHDA, CDR2 SQIVND (reference sequence). The rearrangement links TRBV19 to TRBJ2-3; 9 nucleotides agree with TRBD2. Input material: peripheral blood. This TCR derives from a woman aged 25 to 39 with acute or convalescent COVID-19. CDR3 nucleotide sequence: TGTGCCAGTAGTGTAGCGGGAGCCACAGATACGCAGTATTTT. Translated, it gives CASSVAGATDTQYF. The full variable domain, its missing parts supplied by reference TRBV19 and TRBJ2-3, is DGGITQSPKYLFRKEGQNVTLSCEQNLNHDAMYWYRQDPGQGLRLIYYSQIVNDFQKGDIAEGYSVSREKKESFPLTVTSAQKNPTAFYLCASSVAGATDTQYFGPGTRLTVL.